This paragraph reports one TCR beta chain. The CDR3 totals 15 residues. V lost 1 base to trimming and J lost 0 bases, with 10 bases between them. Looked up from germline, CDR1 is SEHNR and CDR2 is FQNEAQ (reference sequence). These data are taken from a study of blood T cell repertoires in COVID-19. Study as a whole: Specimens from acute and convalescent COVID-19 originated in the United States, Italy and Spain.

The repertoire was sequenced with immunoSEQ multiplex PCR; TCRdb's copy has only in-frame clones and lacks some. The table lists around 100,000 clones, about 87% of them singletons, with roughly 14% in the top ten. The sequenced sample consisted of peripheral blood. V is TRBV7-9 and J is TRBJ2-7; D possibly corresponds to TRBD1 (5 bases). The TCR sequence derives from a man aged 45 to 65 with acute or convalescent COVID-19. In DNA form, the CDR3 reads TGTGCCAGCAGCTTAGTCGGCAGGGTCTCCTACGAGCAGTACTTC. Translation: CASSLVGRVSYEQYF.